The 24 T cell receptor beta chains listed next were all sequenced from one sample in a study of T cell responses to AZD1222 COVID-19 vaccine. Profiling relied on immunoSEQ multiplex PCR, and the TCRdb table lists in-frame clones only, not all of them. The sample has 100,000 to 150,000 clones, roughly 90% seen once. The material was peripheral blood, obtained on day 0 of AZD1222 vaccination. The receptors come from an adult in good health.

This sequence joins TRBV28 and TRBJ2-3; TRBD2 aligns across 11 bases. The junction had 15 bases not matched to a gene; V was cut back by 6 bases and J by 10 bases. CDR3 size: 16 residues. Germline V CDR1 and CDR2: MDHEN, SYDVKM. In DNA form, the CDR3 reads TGTGCCAGCAGCCTATCCGGGACTAGCGGCCTCCGAGCGCAGTATTTT. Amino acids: CASSLSGTSGLRAQYF.

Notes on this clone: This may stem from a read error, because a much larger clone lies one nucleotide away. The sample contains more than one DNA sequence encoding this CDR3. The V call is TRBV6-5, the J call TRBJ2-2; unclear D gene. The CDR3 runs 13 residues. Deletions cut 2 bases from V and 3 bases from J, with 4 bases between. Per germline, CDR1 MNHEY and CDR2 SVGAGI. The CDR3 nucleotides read TGTGCCAGCAGTTACGGGGACACCGGGGAGCTGTTTTTT. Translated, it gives CASSYGDTGELFF.

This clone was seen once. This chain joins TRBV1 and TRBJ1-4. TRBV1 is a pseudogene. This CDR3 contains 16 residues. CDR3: CTSSQVQSSTNEKLFF. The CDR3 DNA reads TGCACCAGCAGCCAAGTCCAGAGTTCAACTAATGAAAAACTGTTTTTT.

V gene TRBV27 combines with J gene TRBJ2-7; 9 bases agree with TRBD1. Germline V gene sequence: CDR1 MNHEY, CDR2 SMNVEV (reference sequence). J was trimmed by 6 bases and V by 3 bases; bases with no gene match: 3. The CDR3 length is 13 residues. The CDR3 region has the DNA TGTGCCAGCAGTTTGGGACAGGGACTCGAGCAGTACTTC. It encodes CASSLGQGLEQYF.

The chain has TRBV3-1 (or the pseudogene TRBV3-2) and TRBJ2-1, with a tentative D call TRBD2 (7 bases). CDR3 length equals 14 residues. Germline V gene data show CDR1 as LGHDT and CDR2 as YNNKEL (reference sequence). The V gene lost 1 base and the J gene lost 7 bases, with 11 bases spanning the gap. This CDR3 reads CASSQGGGGNEQFF. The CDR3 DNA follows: TGTGCCAGCAGCCAAGGGGGAGGGGGGAATGAGCAGTTCTTC.

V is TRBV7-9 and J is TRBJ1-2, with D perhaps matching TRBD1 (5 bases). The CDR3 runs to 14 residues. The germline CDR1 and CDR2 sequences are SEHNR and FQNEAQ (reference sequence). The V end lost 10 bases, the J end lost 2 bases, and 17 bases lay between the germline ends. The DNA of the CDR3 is TGTGCCACCTCCCGACAGACCCAAAACTATGGCTACACCTTC. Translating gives CATSRQTQNYGYTF.

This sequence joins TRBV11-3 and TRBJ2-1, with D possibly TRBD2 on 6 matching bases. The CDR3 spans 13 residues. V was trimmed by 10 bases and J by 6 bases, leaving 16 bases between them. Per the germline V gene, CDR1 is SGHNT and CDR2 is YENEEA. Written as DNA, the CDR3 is TGTGCCATTGCGGGGCGGGTGGGCAATGAGCAGTTCTTC. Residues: CAIAGRVGNEQFF. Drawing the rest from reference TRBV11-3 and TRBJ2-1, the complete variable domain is EAGVVQSPRYKIIEKKQPVAFWCNPISGHNTLYWYLQNLGQGPELLIRYENEEAVDDSQLPKDRFSAERLKGVDSTLKIQPAELGDSAVYLCAIAGRVGNEQFFGPGTRLTVL.

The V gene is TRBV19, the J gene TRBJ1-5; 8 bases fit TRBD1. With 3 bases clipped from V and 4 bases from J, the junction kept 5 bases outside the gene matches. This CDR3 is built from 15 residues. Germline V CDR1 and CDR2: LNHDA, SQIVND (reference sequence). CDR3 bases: TGTGCCAGTAGTATGGGGGACAGGACAAATCAGCCCCAGCATTTT. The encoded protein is CASSMGDRTNQPQHF.

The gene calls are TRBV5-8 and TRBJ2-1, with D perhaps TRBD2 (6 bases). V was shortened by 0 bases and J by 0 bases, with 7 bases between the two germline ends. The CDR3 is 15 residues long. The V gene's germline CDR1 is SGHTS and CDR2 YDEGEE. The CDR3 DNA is TGTGCCAGCAGCTTGGACGGGAGCTCCTACAATGAGCAGTTCTTC. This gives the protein CASSLDGSSYNEQFF.

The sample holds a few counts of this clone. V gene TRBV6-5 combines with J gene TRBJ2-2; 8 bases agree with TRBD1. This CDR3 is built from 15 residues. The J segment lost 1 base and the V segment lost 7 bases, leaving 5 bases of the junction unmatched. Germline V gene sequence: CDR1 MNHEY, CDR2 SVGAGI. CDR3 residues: CASTPGGWNTGELFF. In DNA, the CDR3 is TGTGCCAGCACGCCAGGGGGCTGGAACACCGGGGAGCTGTTTTTT.

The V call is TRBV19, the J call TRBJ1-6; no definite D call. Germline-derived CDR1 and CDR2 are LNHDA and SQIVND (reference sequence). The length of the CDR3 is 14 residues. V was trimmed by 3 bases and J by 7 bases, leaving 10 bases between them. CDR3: CASSIRSGNSPLHF. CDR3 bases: TGTGCCAGTAGTATTAGAAGTGGAAATTCACCCCTCCACTTT.

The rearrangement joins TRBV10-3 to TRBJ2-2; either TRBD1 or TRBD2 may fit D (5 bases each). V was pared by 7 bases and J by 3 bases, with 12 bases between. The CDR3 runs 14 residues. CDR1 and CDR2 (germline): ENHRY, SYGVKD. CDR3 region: CAIKEEGHTGELFF. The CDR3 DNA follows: TGTGCCATCAAGGAAGAGGGGCACACCGGGGAGCTGTTTTTT.

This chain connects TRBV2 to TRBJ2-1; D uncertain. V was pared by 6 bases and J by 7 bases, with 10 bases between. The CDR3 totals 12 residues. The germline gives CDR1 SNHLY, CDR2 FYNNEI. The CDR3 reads CASSPDKNEQFF. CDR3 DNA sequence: TGTGCCAGCAGCCCCGACAAAAATGAGCAGTTCTTC.

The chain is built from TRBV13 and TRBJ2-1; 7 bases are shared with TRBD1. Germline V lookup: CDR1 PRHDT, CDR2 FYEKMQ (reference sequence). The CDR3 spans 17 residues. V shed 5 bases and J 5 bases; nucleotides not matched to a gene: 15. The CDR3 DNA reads TGTGCCAGCAGCGTCCACAGGGGCCCCTCAAGTGACAATGAGCAGTTCTTC. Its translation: CASSVHRGPSSDNEQFF.

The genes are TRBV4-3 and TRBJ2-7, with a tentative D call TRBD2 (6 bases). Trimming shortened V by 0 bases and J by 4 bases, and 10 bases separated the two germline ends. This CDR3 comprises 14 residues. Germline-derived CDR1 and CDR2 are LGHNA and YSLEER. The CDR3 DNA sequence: TGCGCCAGCAGCCAAGAGGCAGGGAGGTACGAGCAGTACTTC. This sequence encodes CASSQEAGRYEQYF.

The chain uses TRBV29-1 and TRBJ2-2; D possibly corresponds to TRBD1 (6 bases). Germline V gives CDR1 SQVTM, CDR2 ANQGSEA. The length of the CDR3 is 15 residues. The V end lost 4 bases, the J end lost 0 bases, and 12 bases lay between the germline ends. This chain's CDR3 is CSVGKQGSNTGELFF. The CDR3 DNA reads TGCAGCGTTGGAAAGCAGGGGTCGAACACCGGGGAGCTGTTTTTT.

The CDR3 region has the DNA TGTGCCAGCAGCCTACGACAGGGGGGCGCCGAAGCTTTCTTT. Translating it yields CASSLRQGGAEAFF. J is TRBJ1-1 and V is TRBV27; TRBD1 matches at 9 bases. CDR1 and CDR2 from the germline V gene are MNHEY and SMNVEV (reference sequence). The CDR3 totals 14 residues. V shed 6 bases and J 8 bases; nucleotides not matched to a gene: 10.

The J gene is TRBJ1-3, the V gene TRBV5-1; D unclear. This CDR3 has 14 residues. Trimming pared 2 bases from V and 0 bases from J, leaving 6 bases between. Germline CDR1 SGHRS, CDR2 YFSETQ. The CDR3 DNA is TGCGCCAGCAGCTTTGGGAGCTCTGGAAACACCATATATTTT. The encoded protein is CASSFGSSGNTIYF.

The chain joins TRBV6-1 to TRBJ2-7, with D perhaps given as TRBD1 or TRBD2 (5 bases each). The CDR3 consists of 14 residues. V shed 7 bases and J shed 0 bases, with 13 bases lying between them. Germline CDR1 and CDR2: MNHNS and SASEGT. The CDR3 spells CASNPEGSSYEQYF. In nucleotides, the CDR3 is TGTGCCAGCAACCCCGAGGGGAGCTCCTACGAGCAGTACTTC.

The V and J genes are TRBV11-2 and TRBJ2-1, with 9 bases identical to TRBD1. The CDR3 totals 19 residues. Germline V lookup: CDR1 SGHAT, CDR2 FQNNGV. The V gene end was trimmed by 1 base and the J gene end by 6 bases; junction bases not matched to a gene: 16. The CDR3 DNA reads TGTGCCAGCAGCTTAGGAGTATGGAATCCGACAGGGGGAGTCAATGAGCAGTTCTTC. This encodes CASSLGVWNPTGGVNEQFF.

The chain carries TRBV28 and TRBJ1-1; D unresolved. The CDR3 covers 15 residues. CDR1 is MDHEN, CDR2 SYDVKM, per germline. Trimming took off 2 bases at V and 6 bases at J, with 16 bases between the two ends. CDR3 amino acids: CASSLLVGTVAEAFF. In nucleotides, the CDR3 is TGTGCCAGCAGTTTACTGGTAGGAACCGTGGCTGAAGCTTTCTTT.

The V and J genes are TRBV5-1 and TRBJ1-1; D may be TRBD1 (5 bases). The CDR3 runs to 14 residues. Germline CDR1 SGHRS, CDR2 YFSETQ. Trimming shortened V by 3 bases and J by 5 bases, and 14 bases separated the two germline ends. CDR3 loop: CASSSAGRVTEAFF. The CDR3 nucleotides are TGCGCCAGCAGCTCGGCCGGCAGGGTGACTGAAGCTTTCTTT.

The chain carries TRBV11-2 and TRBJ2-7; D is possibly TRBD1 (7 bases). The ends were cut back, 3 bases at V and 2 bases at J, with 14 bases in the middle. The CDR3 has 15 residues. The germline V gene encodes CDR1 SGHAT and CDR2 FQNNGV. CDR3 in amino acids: CASSLVLRGAYEQYF. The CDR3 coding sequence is TGTGCCAGCAGCTTGGTTCTCAGGGGGGCCTACGAGCAGTACTTC.

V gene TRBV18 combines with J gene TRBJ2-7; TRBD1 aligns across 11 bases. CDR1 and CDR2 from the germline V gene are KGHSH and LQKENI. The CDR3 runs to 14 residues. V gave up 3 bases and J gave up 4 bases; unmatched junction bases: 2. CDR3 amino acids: CASSPGQGVYEQYF. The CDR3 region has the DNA TGTGCCAGCTCACCGGGACAGGGGGTGTACGAGCAGTACTTC.